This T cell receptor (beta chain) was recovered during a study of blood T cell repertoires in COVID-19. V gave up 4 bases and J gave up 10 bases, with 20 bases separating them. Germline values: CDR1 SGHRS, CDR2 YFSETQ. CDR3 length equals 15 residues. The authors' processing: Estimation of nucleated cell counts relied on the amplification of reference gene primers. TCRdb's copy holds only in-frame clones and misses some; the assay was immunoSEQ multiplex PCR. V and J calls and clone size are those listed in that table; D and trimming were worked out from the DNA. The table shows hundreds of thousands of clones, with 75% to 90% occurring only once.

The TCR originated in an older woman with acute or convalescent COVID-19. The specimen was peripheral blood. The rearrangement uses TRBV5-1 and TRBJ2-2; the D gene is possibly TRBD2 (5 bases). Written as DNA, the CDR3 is TGCGCCAGCAGCGCCGTAGGGCGGGTAATCGCGGAGCTGTTTTTT. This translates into CASSAVGRVIAELFF.